Presented here are 13 T cell receptor beta chains from one specimen sequenced in a study of T cell responses to AZD1222 COVID-19 vaccine. Repertoires were generated with immunoSEQ multiplex PCR, while TCRdb's copy carries only in-frame clones and drops some. The repertoire holds 72,000 or so clones, with approximately 90% as singletons. The sample in question was peripheral blood, obtained on day 0 of AZD1222 vaccination. All receptors derive from an adult in good health.

The V gene is TRBV30, the J gene TRBJ1-6, with D unclear. CDR1 and CDR2 from the germline V gene are GTSNPN and SVGIG (reference sequence). This CDR3 comprises 16 residues. The germline V and J ends were trimmed by 0 bases and 2 bases, with 11 bases remaining between them. CDR3 bases: TGTGCCTGGAGTGTAGACGAAGGGCCCTATAATTCACCCCTCCACTTT. It is translated as CAWSVDEGPYNSPLHF.

The genes are TRBV15 and TRBJ2-1, with TRBD2 identical over 9 bases. V shed 4 bases, J shed 2 bases, and the junction held 0 bases outside the gene matches. The CDR3 has 14 residues. The germline CDR1 and CDR2 sequences are LNHNV and YYDKDF (reference sequence). CDR3 sequence: CATSIAGAYNEQFF. The CDR3, as DNA: TGTGCCACCAGCATAGCGGGAGCCTACAATGAGCAGTTCTTC.

This clone was observed a handful of times. V and J are TRBV2 and TRBJ1-4, with D maybe TRBD1 (5 bases). The CDR3 covers 16 residues. V was clipped by 6 bases and J by 4 bases, with 18 bases between them. From germline, CDR1 is SNHLY and CDR2 FYNNEI. CDR3 nucleotides: TGTGCCAGCAGGGGTCTTGACAGACATCTTAATGAAAAACTGTTTTTT. It codes for CASRGLDRHLNEKLFF.

Concerning this clone itself: A junction end diverges from the germline sequence, so it may reflect a read error. The V and J genes are TRBV11-3 and TRBJ2-7; TRBD1 matches at 9 bases. Germline loops: CDR1 SGHNT, CDR2 YENEEA. CDR3 length: 13 amino acids. CDR3 sequence: CASSYLQGAIPFF. The CDR3 nucleotides read TGTGCCAGCAGCTATCTACAGGGGGCGATCCCCTTCTTC.

The J gene is TRBJ2-2, the V gene TRBV9; TRBD2 matches 8 bases. Germline CDR1 is SGDLS and CDR2 is YYNGEE. V trimming: 4 bases; J trimming: 2 bases; junction bases outside the gene matches: 13. The CDR3 length is 18 residues. CDR3 in DNA: TGTGCCAGCAGCCCCCAGATAGCGGGACCCTTAAACACCGGGGAGCTGTTTTTT. It codes for CASSPQIAGPLNTGELFF.

The chain joins TRBV12-3 or TRBV12-4 to TRBJ1-2; TRBD1 matches 7 bases. The CDR3 totals 13 residues. V was clipped by 4 bases and J by 3 bases; unmatched bases: 2. The CDR3 loop reads CASSSGTDYGYTF. The DNA of the CDR3 is TGTGCCAGCAGTTCCGGGACAGACTATGGCTACACCTTC.

V and J are TRBV3-1 (or the pseudogene TRBV3-2) and TRBJ1-5; D not resolved. Between the trimmed V and J ends, which lost 0 bases and 13 bases, there was a span of 13 bases. Germline V gene lookup returns CDR1 LGHDT and CDR2 YNNKEL (reference sequence). This CDR3 contains 13 residues. CDR3 bases: TGTGCCAGCAGCCAAGATCTTGGGGTAGAACAGCATTTT. Protein: CASSQDLGVEQHF.

This chain joins TRBV5-6 and TRBJ2-2, with 7 nucleotides matching TRBD1. The germline gives CDR1 SGHDT, CDR2 YYEEEE. J lost 6 bases, V lost 2 bases, and 7 bases had no gene match. The CDR3 spans 15 residues. CDR3 sequence: CASSFPTGRAGELFF. Written as DNA, the CDR3 is TGTGCCAGCAGCTTCCCGACAGGGCGGGCCGGGGAGCTGTTTTTT.

The gene calls are TRBV5-1 and TRBJ2-6; weak D call: TRBD1 (6 bases). The germline CDR1 and CDR2 sequences are SGHRS and YFSETQ. This CDR3 has 14 residues. V lost 2 bases and J lost 4, with 7 bases in between. CDR3 sequence: CASSFGGGANVLTF. The CDR3 nucleotides read TGCGCCAGCAGCTTTGGGGGCGGGGCCAACGTCCTGACTTTC.

The chain links TRBV7-9 to TRBJ2-1, with D unresolved. Trimming took 1 base from V and 14 from J, leaving 0 bases between them. The length of the CDR3 is 8 residues. Germline-derived CDR1 and CDR2 are SEHNR and FQNEAQ (reference sequence). In nucleotides, the CDR3 is TGTGCCAGCAGCTTAGAGTTCTTC. Translated: CASSLEFF.

This chain links TRBV5-5 with TRBJ1-1; unclear D gene. This CDR3 is built from 11 residues. The germline gives CDR1 SGHKS, CDR2 YYEKEE (reference sequence). The V end lost 1 base, the J end lost 7 bases, and 5 bases lay between the germline ends. The CDR3 nucleotides read TGTGCCAGCAGCTTGTGGGGTGAAGCTTTCTTT. It translates to CASSLWGEAFF.

This clone was recorded a few times. This chain links TRBV28 with TRBJ2-7; TRBD1 matches 8 bases. Trimming cost V 7 bases and J 6 bases; bases outside gene matches: 14. CDR3 size: 15 residues. The germline gives CDR1 MDHEN, CDR2 SYDVKM. CDR3: CASNTHGTGASEQYF. Here the CDR3 DNA reads TGTGCCAGCAACACCCACGGGACAGGAGCCAGCGAGCAGTACTTC.

For this clone: The sample has other DNA sequences that encode this CDR3 too. CDR3 region: CASSQGQGNSPLHF. DNA of the CDR3: TGCGCCAGCAGCCAGGGACAGGGGAATTCACCCCTCCACTTT. This sequence joins TRBV5-1 and TRBJ1-6; 10 nucleotides match TRBD1. The CDR3 sequence is 14 residues long. V was clipped by 4 bases and J by 7 bases; unmatched bases: 2. From germline, CDR1 is SGHRS and CDR2 YFSETQ.